This T cell receptor beta chain was sequenced in a study of T cell responses to AZD1222 COVID-19 vaccine. Study-level results: Repertoires were sampled only after the peak T cell response.

This clone was counted a single time. What it binds is unknown. Germline CDR1 and CDR2: MRHNA and SNTAGT. This CDR3 is 15 amino acids long. After removal of 6 bases from V and 1 base from J, the junction contained 2 bases not matched to a gene. Libraries were prepared by immunoSEQ multiplex PCR; TCRdb keeps only in-frame clonotypes and omits some of them. The sample includes about 110,000 clones, 92% of them seen just once. J is TRBJ2-3 and V is TRBV6-4, with 12 positions matching TRBD2. The sequence was obtained from an adult in good health. This sample comprised peripheral blood, obtained on day 0 of AZD1222 vaccination. Here the CDR3 reads CASSRTSGGTDTQYF. For the CDR3, the DNA is TGTGCCAGCAGCCGGACTAGCGGGGGCACAGATACGCAGTATTTT.